This TCR beta chain originates from a study of T cells after posttransplantation cyclophosphamide. Many counts were recorded for this clone. The germline gives CDR1 SEHNR, CDR2 FQNEAQ (reference sequence). Between the trimmed V and J ends, which lost 2 bases and 6 bases, there was a span of 14 bases. This CDR3 has 15 amino acids. The protocol was immunoSEQ multiplex PCR, while the TCRdb copy is restricted to in-frame clones and leaves out a portion. Observed in the sample are some 46,000 clones, none of them singletons. The clonotype originates from a man aged 35 to 55 in good health, CMV-negative, and a related stem cell transplant donor. The rearrangement links TRBV7-9 to TRBJ2-1; weak D call: TRBD2 (6 bases). Sample: PBMCs. Written as DNA, the CDR3 is TGTGCCAGCAGCTTACGGTCTAGCGATGGCAATGAGCAGTTCTTC. As protein: CASSLRSSDGNEQFF.